This T cell receptor (beta chain) was identified in a study of CD8+ T cells in alopecia areata. Extracted from the samples, RNA was reverse transcribed into cDNA to serve as the sequencing template. Profiled with immunoSEQ multiplex PCR; TCRdb holds only in-frame clones, not every one. Altogether 150,000 to 200,000 clones are present, around 50% being singletons, with the ten largest covering around 13%. The study's findings and limits: It was observed that many expanded lesional clones persisted in scalp and blood during tofacitinib.

On this clone: Its antigen is unknown. This sample includes further DNA sequences coding for the same CDR3.

Treatment: oral pan-JAK inhibitor, 5-10 mg twice daily. The researchers isolated CD4+ and CD8+ T cells from PBMCs by sorting. Germline CDR1 and CDR2: LNHNV and YYDKDF (reference sequence). This CDR3 has 13 residues. V lost 0 bases and J lost 3, with 5 bases in between. The V call is TRBV15, the J call TRBJ2-5; perhaps TRBD1 as D (5 bases). This clonotype was obtained from a human donor with alopecia areata. The sample consisted of CD8+ T cells sorted from blood, taken at week 24, from a patient treated with tofacitinib. As DNA, the CDR3 is TGTGCCACCAGCAGAGAAGGGGAAGAGACCCAGTACTTC. As protein: CATSREGEETQYF.